The 10 T cell receptor beta chains below all came from one sample that was sequenced in a study of OX40 agonist ivuxolimab in advanced cancers. Using immunoSEQ multiplex PCR, the repertoire was profiled, and TCRdb retains in-frame clones only, with some absent. The table lists some 77,000 clones, around 94% of them singletons, with 4.8% in the top ten. The sample here was CD4+ or CD8+ T cells sorted from blood, taken in a trial of the OX40 agonist ivuxolimab. Every receptor here comes from an adult with an advanced solid tumor such as melanoma, head and neck, liver or kidney cancer.

The chain links TRBV19 to TRBJ2-7; either TRBD1 or TRBD2 may fit D (5 bases each). Germline assignment: CDR1 LNHDA and CDR2 SQIVND (reference sequence). CDR3 length: 15 amino acids. V gave up 5 bases and J gave up 1 base, with 15 bases separating them. The CDR3 loop is CASSHLGPPSYEQYF. The CDR3 DNA sequence: TGTGCCAGTAGTCATCTGGGACCTCCTTCCTACGAGCAGTACTTC.

This chain links TRBV5-1 with TRBJ2-3; D gene ambiguous. Germline CDR1 is SGHRS and CDR2 is YFSETQ. The CDR3 is made up of 14 amino acids. Trimming stripped 3 bases from V and 2 bases from J, with 10 bases between. CDR3 loop: CASSSGFFTDTQYF. Here the CDR3 DNA reads TGCGCCAGCAGCTCAGGATTCTTCACAGATACGCAGTATTTT.

This chain joins TRBV5-1 and TRBJ2-1; a possible D gene is TRBD2 (6 bases). The CDR3 sequence is 17 residues long. Germline CDR1 reads SGHRS; CDR2 reads YFSETQ. V gave up 1 base and J gave up 4 bases, with 18 bases separating them. Written as DNA, the CDR3 is TGCGCCAGCAGCTTGTTGGCACGGGAGCTCCTTTACAATGAGCAGTTCTTC. Translation gives CASSLLARELLYNEQFF.

V gene TRBV6-1 combines with J gene TRBJ2-1; the match to TRBD2 covers 11 bases. There are 15 residues in the CDR3. In germline, CDR1 is MNHNS, CDR2 SASEGT. The V and J ends lost 2 bases and 7 bases, in that order; junction bases with no gene match: 4. CDR3 coding DNA: TGTGCCAGCAGTGAACAACTAGCGGGAGTTAATGAGCAGTTCTTC. Translated: CASSEQLAGVNEQFF.

V and J are TRBV7-9 and TRBJ1-4; D gene uncertain. Germline CDR1 reads SEHNR; CDR2 reads FQNEAQ (reference sequence). V was pared by 6 bases and J by 6 bases, with 17 bases between. This CDR3 contains 15 residues. The CDR3 here is CASRRRIYSDEKLFF. CDR3 nucleotides: TGTGCCAGCAGGCGGCGGATTTACTCCGATGAAAAACTGTTTTTT. Full variable domain (missing parts from reference TRBV7-9 and TRBJ1-4): DTGVSQNPRHKITKRGQNVTFRCDPISEHNRLYWYRQTLGQGPEFLTYFQNEAQLEKSRLLSDRFSAERPKGSFSTLEIQRTEQGDSAMYLCASRRRIYSDEKLFFGSGTQLSVL.

The rearrangement links TRBV28 to TRBJ2-7, with D perhaps assigned TRBD1 or TRBD2 (7 bases each). V shed 2 bases and J shed 2 bases, with 16 bases lying between them. The CDR3 consists of 16 residues. Germline CDR1 reads MDHEN; CDR2 reads SYDVKM. The CDR3 DNA follows: TGTGCCAGCAGTTTAGGAGGGGGCAGCGGGACCTACGAGCAGTACTTC. This gives the protein CASSLGGGSGTYEQYF.

The chain is built from TRBV4-3 and TRBJ2-1; 12 bases are shared with TRBD2. The CDR3 has 17 amino acids. CDR1 is LGHNA, CDR2 YSLEER, per germline. The ends lost 3 bases at V and 3 bases at J; junction bases unmatched: 6. CDR3 amino acids: CASSQAVLAGGYNEQFF. CDR3 DNA sequence: TGCGCCAGCAGCCAGGCTGTACTAGCGGGGGGCTACAATGAGCAGTTCTTC.

The chain couples TRBV13 to TRBJ2-7, with D hard to call. CDR1 is PRHDT and CDR2 is FYEKMQ in the germline V gene (reference sequence). The length of the CDR3 is 11 residues. Trimming took 3 bases from V and 4 from J, leaving 4 bases between them. CDR3 nucleotides: TGTGCCAGCAGCTTGAGTTACGAGCAGTACTTC. Translating gives CASSLSYEQYF.

This clone has only one observation. V usage is TRBV2 and J usage is TRBJ2-2, with D uncertain. Germline lookup yields CDR1 SNHLY and CDR2 FYNNEI. With 7 bases removed from V and 6 bases from J, the gap between germline ends came to 9 bases. This CDR3 comprises 12 residues. The CDR3 sequence is CASTPWAGELFF. CDR3 DNA: TGTGCCAGCACCCCTTGGGCCGGGGAGCTGTTTTTT. Full variable domain (remainder filled in from reference TRBV2 and TRBJ2-2): EPEVTQTPSHQVTQMGQEVILRCVPISNHLYFYWYRQILGQKVEFLVSFYNNEISEKSEIFDDQFSVERPDGSNFTLKIRSTKLEDSAMYFCASTPWAGELFFGEGSRLTVL.

The chain is built from TRBV5-1 and TRBJ2-2, with 7 nucleotides matching TRBD1. CDR3 size: 15 residues. The germline V gene encodes CDR1 SGHRS and CDR2 YFSETQ. With 5 bases clipped from V and 3 bases from J, the junction kept 7 bases outside the gene matches. CDR3 region: CASRTRQGDTGELFF. The CDR3 nucleotides read TGCGCCAGCAGAACCAGACAGGGAGACACCGGGGAGCTGTTTTTT.